A selection of T cell receptor beta chains follows, all from one sample in a study of blood T cell repertoires in COVID-19. Here immunoSEQ multiplex PCR was the method, and the copy in TCRdb shows in-frame clones only, minus some. The sample includes 130,000 to 150,000 clones, about four fifths of them seen just once. Sequenced: PBMCs or T cells enriched from blood (not recorded which). The receptor set was obtained from a woman aged 45 to 65 who had been exposed to COVID-19. Each CDR3 is given with its conserved first and last residue. D genes are given only for firm matches. Only some rows state a clone size, as once, few, many or a class for expanded clones.

d_gene,j_gene,abundance,v_gene,CDR3aa,CDR3nt
-,TRBJ1-2,-,TRBV18,CASSPGRYYGYTF,TGTGCCAGCTCACCAGGGAGGTACTATGGCTACACCTTC
TRBD1,TRBJ2-1,once,TRBV4-3,CASSQDGGTGTYNEQFF,TGCGCCAGCAGCCAAGATGGGGGGACAGGGACCTACAATGAGCAGTTCTTC
-,TRBJ1-3,-,TRBV7-2,CASSLVVGSGNTIYF,TGTGCCAGCAGCCTAGTGGTGGGGAGTGGAAACACCATATATTTT
TRBD1,TRBJ1-2,-,TRBV6-1,CASSERSPGGSGYTF,TGTGCCAGCAGTGAAAGGAGTCCAGGGGGCTCCGGCTACACCTTC
-,TRBJ2-2,-,TRBV3-1/TRBV3-2,CASSLRPPLAGLTGELFF,TGTGCCAGCAGCCTCCGGCCGCCTTTGGCGGGCCTTACCGGGGAGCTGTTTTTT
TRBD2,TRBJ2-7,-,TRBV6-5,CASSSWGLAGEYEQYF,TGTGCCAGCAGTTCGTGGGGACTAGCGGGAGAATACGAGCAGTACTTC
TRBD1,TRBJ1-5,-,TRBV5-1,CASSLGGKDQPQHF,TGCGCCAGCAGCTTAGGGGGCAAGGATCAGCCCCAGCATTTT
TRBD2,TRBJ2-7,-,TRBV4-2,CASSQVIGLGHEQYF,TGTGCCAGCAGCCAAGTAATAGGACTAGGGCACGAGCAGTACTTC
-,TRBJ1-5,-,TRBV2,CASQGSNQPQHF,TGTGCCAGCCAGGGGTCCAATCAGCCCCAGCATTTT
TRBD2,TRBJ2-1,-,TRBV7-2,CASSLVSGKGTGSGEQFF,TGTGCCAGCAGCTTAGTTAGCGGGAAAGGGACTGGTTCCGGTGAGCAGTTCTTC
-,TRBJ1-6,-,TRBV6-1,CASSEGVRNSPLHF,TGTGCCAGCAGTGAGGGCGTCCGGAATTCACCCCTCCACTTT
-,TRBJ2-7,-,TRBV29-1,CSVADSFYEQYF,TGCAGCGTTGCGGACAGCTTCTACGAGCAGTACTTC
TRBD1,TRBJ1-1,-,TRBV6-5,CASSYSTGLTEAFF,TGTGCCAGCAGTTACTCGACAGGGCTCACTGAAGCTTTCTTT
-,TRBJ1-3,-,TRBV7-8,CASSLVPGRGGSGNTIYF,TGTGCCAGCAGCTTAGTCCCTGGGAGGGGAGGATCTGGAAACACCATATATTTT
-,TRBJ1-6,-,TRBV2,CASRRPYNSPLHF,TGTGCCAGCAGGCGGCCTTATAATTCACCCCTCCACTTT
TRBD1,TRBJ2-7,once,TRBV11-2,CASSLLGTGFYEQYF,TGTGCCAGCAGCCTCCTGGGGACAGGGTTCTACGAGCAGTACTTC
TRBD1,TRBJ1-3,-,TRBV27,CASSKTGGRNTIYF,TGTGCCAGCAGTAAAACAGGGGGCCGAAACACCATATATTTT
-,TRBJ1-4,-,TRBV28,CASSFALQAEKLFF,TGTGCCAGCAGTTTTGCCCTCCAAGCGGAAAAACTGTTTTTT
-,TRBJ1-1,-,TRBV9,CASSPLADSMNTEAFF,TGTGCCAGCAGCCCCCTGGCAGACAGCATGAACACTGAAGCTTTCTTT
TRBD2,TRBJ2-5,-,TRBV7-7,CASSLEASGQETQYF,TGTGCTAGCAGCTTAGAGGCTAGCGGGCAAGAGACCCAGTACTTC
TRBD1,TRBJ2-1,-,TRBV5-1,CASSLAGQGWGGSPSGEQFF,TGCGCCAGCAGCTTGGCGGGACAGGGGTGGGGCGGGAGCCCATCCGGTGAGCAGTTCTTC
-,TRBJ2-1,-,TRBV14,CASSHRRSYNEQFF,TGTGCCAGCAGCCACCGGAGGTCCTACAATGAGCAGTTCTTC
-,TRBJ1-6,-,TRBV12-5,CASGWGGQNNSPLHF,TGTGCTAGTGGCTGGGGGGGGCAGAATAATTCACCCCTCCACTTT
-,TRBJ1-1,-,TRBV2,CASSEAKAFF,TGTGCCAGCAGTGAGGCCAAAGCTTTCTTT
-,TRBJ1-3,-,TRBV5-1,CASSLAGDTIYF,TGCGCCAGCAGCTTGGCGGGGGACACCATATATTTT
-,TRBJ2-1,-,TRBV19,CASSIEARFSYNEQFF,TGTGCCAGTAGTATAGAGGCAAGATTCTCCTACAATGAGCAGTTCTTC
-,TRBJ1-5,-,TRBV4-3,CASSQLPQGPQPQHF,TGCGCCAGCAGCCAACTCCCACAGGGCCCTCAGCCCCAGCATTTT
-,TRBJ1-6,-,TRBV7-9,CASSLVGDYSPLHF,TGTGCCAGCAGCTTAGTTGGGGACTATTCACCCCTCCACTTT
-,TRBJ1-2,-,TRBV4-1,CASSQEGGGQGYTF,TGCGCCAGCAGCCAAGAGGGGGGGGGTCAGGGCTACACCTTC
TRBD1,TRBJ1-1,-,TRBV19,CASSQQGEPEAFF,TGTGCCAGTAGTCAACAGGGGGAGCCTGAAGCTTTCTTT
-,TRBJ2-2,-,TRBV11-2,CASSLVSSPTGELFF,TGTGCCAGCAGCTTAGTATCCAGTCCCACCGGGGAGCTGTTTTTT
-,TRBJ1-2,-,TRBV9,CASSVEGNYGYTF,TGTGCCAGCAGCGTAGAGGGGAACTATGGCTACACCTTC
-,TRBJ2-1,-,TRBV11-3,CASSARTSYNEQFF,TGTGCCAGCAGCGCCCGGACTTCATACAATGAGCAGTTCTTC
-,TRBJ2-3,-,TRBV15,CAASPGAPPSTDTQYF,TGTGCCGCCTCACCAGGGGCACCTCCTTCCACAGATACGCAGTATTTT
TRBD1,TRBJ1-2,-,TRBV10-3,CAISRPTGAGYGYTF,TGTGCCATCTCGAGACCCACAGGGGCGGGCTATGGCTACACCTTC
-,TRBJ1-6,-,TRBV7-9,CASSLLAGPPLHF,TGTGCCAGCAGCTTATTAGCGGGGCCACCCCTCCACTTT
-,TRBJ2-2,-,TRBV5-4,CASSPENGELFF,TGTGCCAGCAGCCCTGAGAACGGGGAGCTGTTTTTT
-,TRBJ1-5,once,TRBV27,CASSLRVGNQPQHF,TGTGCCAGCAGTCTCAGGGTTGGGAATCAGCCCCAGCATTTT
-,TRBJ1-3,once,TRBV5-4,CASVDRSSGNTIYF,TGTGCCAGCGTCGACAGGAGCTCTGGAAACACCATATATTTT
TRBD2,TRBJ2-1,-,TRBV7-9,CASSLRLAENEQFF,TGTGCCAGCAGCTTACGACTAGCCGAAAATGAGCAGTTCTTC
-,TRBJ2-7,once,TRBV18,CASSPSERRDEQYF,TGTGCCAGCTCACCGTCGGAGCGTCGGGACGAGCAGTACTTC
-,TRBJ2-3,-,TRBV7-2,CASSRQISSTDTQYF,TGTGCCAGCAGTCGACAGATATCTAGCACAGATACGCAGTATTTT
-,TRBJ2-7,once,TRBV27,CASSPLPGTSSYEQYF,TGTGCCAGCAGTCCCCTCCCAGGAACCTCATCCTACGAGCAGTACTTC
TRBD2,TRBJ2-5,-,TRBV5-8,CASSPLAGVEKTQYF,TGTGCCAGCAGCCCTTTAGCGGGAGTTGAGAAGACCCAGTACTTC
TRBD2,TRBJ2-5,-,TRBV9,CASSVETSGGETQYF,TGTGCCAGCAGCGTAGAGACTAGCGGGGGAGAGACCCAGTACTTC
-,TRBJ2-7,-,TRBV6-2/TRBV6-3,CASSLVGSGYYEQYF,TGTGCCAGCAGCCTCGTGGGTAGCGGATACTACGAGCAGTACTTC
-,TRBJ1-5,-,TRBV12-5,CASGLLQPQHF,TGTGCTAGTGGTTTGCTTCAGCCCCAGCATTTT
-,TRBJ2-2,medium-sized,TRBV19,CASSISRDTGELFF,TGTGCCAGTAGTATTAGCCGGGACACCGGGGAGCTGTTTTTT
-,TRBJ1-1,-,TRBV5-1,CASSGGGRGKNTGHSAEAFF,TGCGCCAGCAGCGGCGGGGGAAGGGGAAAAAATACTGGTCACAGCGCTGAAGCTTTCTTT
TRBD1,TRBJ1-2,-,TRBV6-5,CASSYSKGGGYTF,TGTGCCAGCAGTTACTCGAAAGGGGGCGGCTACACCTTC
TRBD2,TRBJ2-5,few,TRBV9,CASSVRGTSGGETQYF,TGTGCCAGCAGCGTTAGAGGGACTAGCGGGGGGGAGACCCAGTACTTC
TRBD1,TRBJ2-1,few,TRBV4-1,CASSQDAGQGGWVQFF,TGCGCCAGCAGCCAGGACGCGGGACAGGGCGGTTGGGTGCAGTTCTTC
TRBD2,TRBJ2-5,few,TRBV6-4,CASSPETSGGAETQYF,TGTGCCAGCAGCCCCGAGACTAGCGGGGGGGCGGAGACCCAGTACTTC
-,TRBJ1-5,-,TRBV6-6,CASSYSLGGGGQPQHF,TGTGCCAGCAGTTACTCCCTCGGGGGTGGGGGTCAGCCCCAGCATTTT
-,TRBJ1-2,-,TRBV25-1,CASSDPDYGYTF,TGTGCCAGCAGTGACCCGGACTATGGCTACACCTTC